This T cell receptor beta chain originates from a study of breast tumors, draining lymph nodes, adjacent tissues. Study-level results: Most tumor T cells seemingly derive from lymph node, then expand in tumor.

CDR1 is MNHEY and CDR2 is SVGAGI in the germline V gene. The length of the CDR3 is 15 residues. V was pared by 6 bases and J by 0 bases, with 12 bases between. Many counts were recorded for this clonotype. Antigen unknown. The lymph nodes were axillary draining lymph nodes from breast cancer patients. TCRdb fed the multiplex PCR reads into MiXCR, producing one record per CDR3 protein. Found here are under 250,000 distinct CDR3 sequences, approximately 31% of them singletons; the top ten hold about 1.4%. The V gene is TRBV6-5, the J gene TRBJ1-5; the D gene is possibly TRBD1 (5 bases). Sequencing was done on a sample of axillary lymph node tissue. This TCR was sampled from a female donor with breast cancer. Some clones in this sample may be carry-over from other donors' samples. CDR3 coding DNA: TGTGCCAGCAGATTCAGGGCCCATAGCAATCAGCCCCAGCATTTT. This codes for CASRFRAHSNQPQHF.